This T cell receptor beta chain appears in the sequencing data of a study of blood T cells in healthy people across ages (dated by TCRdb to the mid-2010s). With regard to the full study: In model experiments, template switching captured roughly one uniquely barcoded TCR beta cDNA molecule for every two T cells. Donors were grouped into four age groups: young (average approximately 16 years), middle-aged (around 39), aged (around 60) and long-lived (just over 80). To avoid experimental bias, donors of different ages were randomly spread across the sequencing lanes. Two additional independent replicas of 1 million unique cDNA reads from the same blood draw were analyzed for two donors (one aged 18 to 30 and one aged 80 or older). Age-related changes in TCR beta repertoire diversity were measured in the study by deep sequencing normalized with unique cDNA molecular identifiers.

Taken from the germline V gene, the CDR1 and CDR2 loops are SGHTA and FQGNSA. At the junction V is shortened by 0 bases and J by 1 base; bases outside the gene matches: 2. The CDR3 runs 16 amino acids, cysteine and phenylalanine included. The entry retains the CDR3 DNA only, 48 bases that are in frame from base 1. The donors were about 40 Caucasian individuals from Russia, aged 6 to 90 years, who were systemically healthy. Each donor gave roughly 11 milliliters of peripheral blood, drawn into EDTA-treated Vacutainer tubes. Ficoll-Paque density-gradient centrifugation was used to isolate PBMCs, with at least 6.5 million per sample. Trizol reagent was used to extract total RNA from PBMCs, with at least 5.5 micrograms per sample. For every donor, flow cytometry on a PBMC aliquot measured the percentage of naive CD45RAhigh/CD27high T cells. The library was prepared using 5' RACE. The data were produced on an Illumina HiSeq 2500. A second roughly 6 to 12 cycle PCR used a sample-barcoded 5' primer and a J-beta primer mix. A template-switch 5' adaptor carrying 12 random nucleotides introduced a unique molecular identifier onto each TCR beta cDNA molecule. Each sample yielded at least 2.5 million CDR3-containing paired-end reads. First-strand cDNA was synthesized from all RNA with the Mint cDNA synthesis kit, primed by a TRBC-specific oligonucleotide. Following uracil-DNA glycosylase treatment, all cDNA underwent a first 18-cycle PCR with the universal primers M1SS and BC2_uni_R. Turning to the authors' computational methods: Normalization of each sample was performed by random selection of 1 million high-quality reads, each carrying a distinct molecular identifier. Reads with shared molecular identifiers were discarded instead of being binned into consensus sequences. MiTCR, set to a Q25 quality threshold and the strictest error-elimination algorithm, was used for CDR3 identification, clonotype clustering and error correction. A nonparametric unseen species model with Euler transformation was used to estimate lower-bound total TCR beta diversity. TCRdb handled the public reads itself, with Q25 trimming in fastp and clone calling in MiXCR, and kept productive beta chains. Entries are consolidated by CDR3 protein sequence, retaining the most common genes and DNA. TCRdb's processing, not the study's, gives the V and J calls here. The sample yields 1.5 million to 2 million distinct CDR3 sequences; about 35% were counted once. The ten largest account for about 11% of the sample.

Concerning this clonotype: Its recognized antigen is unknown. Base quality data are lacking; no much larger clone is found one base away.

On the study overall, not on this receptor specifically: Observed TCR beta diversity correlated strongly with the percentage of naive T cells measured by flow cytometry. Since profiling was done on bulk unsorted PBMCs, naive and antigen-experienced compartments could not be conclusively compared. Estimates of total diversity based on one million sequenced T cells were considered lower bounds and underestimates. Observed TCR beta diversity per million T cells fell roughly linearly with age, and a significant reduction was already apparent by age roughly 40. Compared with the aged group, the long-lived group had more naive CD4+ T cells, fewer expanded clones and increased TCR diversity, suggesting age selection. Donor CMV infection status was unknown, potentially confounding age-related changes in expanded clonotypes.

Recombination linked TRBV7-2 to TRBJ1-4, and TRBD1 aligns with 7 junction nucleotides. Sequenced sample: blood. The sequence was obtained from a woman in her twenties or thirties in good health. The CDR3 loop reads CASSLARGRTNEKLFF. The nucleotide sequence is given as TGTGCCAGCAGCTTAGCGAGGGGGCGAACTAATGAAAAACTGTTTTTT.